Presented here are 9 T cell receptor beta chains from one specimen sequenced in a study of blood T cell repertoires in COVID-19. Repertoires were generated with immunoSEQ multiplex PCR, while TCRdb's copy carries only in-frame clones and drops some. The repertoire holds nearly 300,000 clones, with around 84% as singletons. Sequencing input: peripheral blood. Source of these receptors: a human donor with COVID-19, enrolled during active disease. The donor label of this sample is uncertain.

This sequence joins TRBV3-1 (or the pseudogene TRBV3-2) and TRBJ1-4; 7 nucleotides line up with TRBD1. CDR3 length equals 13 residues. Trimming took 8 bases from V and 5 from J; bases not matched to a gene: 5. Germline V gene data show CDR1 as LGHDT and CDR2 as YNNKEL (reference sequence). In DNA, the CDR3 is TGTGCCAGCCACGGACAGGTCAATGAAAAACTGTTTTTT. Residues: CASHGQVNEKLFF.

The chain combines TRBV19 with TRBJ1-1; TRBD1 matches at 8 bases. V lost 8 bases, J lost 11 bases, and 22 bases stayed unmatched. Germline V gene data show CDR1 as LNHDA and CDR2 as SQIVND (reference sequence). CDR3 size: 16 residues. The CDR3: CASRQGKGGGFPSAFF. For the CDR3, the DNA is TGTGCCAGTCGACAGGGGAAAGGGGGCGGTTTCCCCTCGGCTTTCTTT.

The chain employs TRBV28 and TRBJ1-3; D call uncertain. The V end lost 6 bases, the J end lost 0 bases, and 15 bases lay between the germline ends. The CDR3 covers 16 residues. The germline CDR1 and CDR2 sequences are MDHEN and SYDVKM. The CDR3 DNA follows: TGTGCCAGCAGCTCCGGAGGTCCCCACTCTGGAAACACCATATATTTT. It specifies CASSSGGPHSGNTIYF.

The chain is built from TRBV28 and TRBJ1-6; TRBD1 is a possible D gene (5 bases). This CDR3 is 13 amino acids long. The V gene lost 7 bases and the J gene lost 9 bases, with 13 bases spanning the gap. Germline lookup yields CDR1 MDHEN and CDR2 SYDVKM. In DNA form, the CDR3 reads TGTGCCAGCATTTCCATTACAGGTTCACCCCTCCACTTT. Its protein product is CASISITGSPLHF.

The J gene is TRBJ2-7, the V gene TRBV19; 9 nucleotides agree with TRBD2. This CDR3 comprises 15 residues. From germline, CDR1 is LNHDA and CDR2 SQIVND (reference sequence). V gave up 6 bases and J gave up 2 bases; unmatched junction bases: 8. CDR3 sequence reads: CASSPGLASPYEQYF. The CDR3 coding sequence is TGTGCCAGTAGCCCCGGACTAGCGTCCCCCTACGAGCAGTACTTC.

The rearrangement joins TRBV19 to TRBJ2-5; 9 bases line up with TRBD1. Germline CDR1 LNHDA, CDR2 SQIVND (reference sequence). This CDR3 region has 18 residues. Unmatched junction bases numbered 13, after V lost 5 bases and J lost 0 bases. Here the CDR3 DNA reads TGTGCCAGTAGTGGAGTTGGGGGACAGGGAAAGTACCAAGAGACCCAGTACTTC. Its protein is CASSGVGGQGKYQETQYF.

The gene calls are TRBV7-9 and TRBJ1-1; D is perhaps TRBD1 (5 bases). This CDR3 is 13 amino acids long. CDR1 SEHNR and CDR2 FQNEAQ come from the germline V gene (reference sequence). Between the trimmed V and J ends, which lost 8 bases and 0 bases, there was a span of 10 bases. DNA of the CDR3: TGTGCCAGCCCGGGGGTGATGAACACTGAAGCTTTCTTT. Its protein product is CASPGVMNTEAFF.

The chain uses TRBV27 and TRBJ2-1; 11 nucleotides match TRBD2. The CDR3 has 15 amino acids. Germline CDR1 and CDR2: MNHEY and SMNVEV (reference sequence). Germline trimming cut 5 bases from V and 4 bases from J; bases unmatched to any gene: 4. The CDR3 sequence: CASSTRLAGYNEQFF. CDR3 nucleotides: TGTGCCAGCAGTACGCGACTAGCGGGATACAATGAGCAGTTCTTC.

CDR3 in DNA: TGTGCCAGCAGCCCCCAAGCGCGAGATACGCAGTATTTT. Its translation: CASSPQARDTQYF. This rearrangement joins TRBV7-3 to TRBJ2-3; no clear D. V was pared by 5 bases and J by 5 bases, with 11 bases between. CDR3 size: 13 residues. Germline lookup yields CDR1 SGHTA and CDR2 FQGTGA.